What follows is one TCR beta chain and its context. The antigen is not known. Germline assignment: CDR1 SGHAT and CDR2 FQNNGV. The CDR3 covers 17 residues. The germline V and J ends were trimmed by 0 bases and 3 bases, with 18 bases remaining between them. This sample was included in a study of T cell responses to AZD1222 COVID-19 vaccine. Data came from immunoSEQ multiplex PCR; TCRdb stores just in-frame clones and leaves some out. The sample lists around 200,000 clones, around 94% occurring once. The study, taken as a whole, reports: Donors were mostly white British, more females; clonal diversity possibly underestimated. The study found vaccine-associated CD4 TCRs spanning spike, dominant at 160-218 and 743-854.

The sequence derives from an adult who received the AZD1222 COVID-19 vaccine. This chain uses TRBV11-2 with TRBJ2-7; a weak D match, TRBD2 (6 bases). Sequencing was performed on peripheral blood, taken 28 days after the second AZD1222 dose. The chain's CDR3 is CASSLDEGSGRNYEQYF. The CDR3 DNA reads TGTGCCAGCAGCTTAGATGAAGGTAGCGGACGGAACTACGAGCAGTACTTC.